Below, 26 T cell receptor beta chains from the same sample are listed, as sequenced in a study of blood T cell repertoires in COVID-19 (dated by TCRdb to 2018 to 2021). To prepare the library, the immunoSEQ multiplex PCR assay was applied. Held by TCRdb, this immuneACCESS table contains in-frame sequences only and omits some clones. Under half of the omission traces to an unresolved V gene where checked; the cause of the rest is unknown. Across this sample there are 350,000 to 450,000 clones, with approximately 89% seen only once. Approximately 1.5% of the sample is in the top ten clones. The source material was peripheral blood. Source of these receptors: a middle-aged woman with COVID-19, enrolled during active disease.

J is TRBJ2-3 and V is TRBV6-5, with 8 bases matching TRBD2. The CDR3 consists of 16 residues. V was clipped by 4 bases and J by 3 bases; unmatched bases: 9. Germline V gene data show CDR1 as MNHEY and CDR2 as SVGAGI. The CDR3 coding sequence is TGTGCCAGCAGTTGGGCCCGAGAGCGGGGGACAGATACGCAGTATTTT. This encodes CASSWARERGTDTQYF.

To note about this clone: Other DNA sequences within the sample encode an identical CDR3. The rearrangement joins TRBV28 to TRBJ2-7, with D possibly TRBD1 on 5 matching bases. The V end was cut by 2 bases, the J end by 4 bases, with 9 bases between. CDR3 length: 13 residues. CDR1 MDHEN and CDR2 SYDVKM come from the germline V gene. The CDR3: CASSLIRAYEQYF. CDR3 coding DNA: TGTGCCAGCAGTTTAATCAGGGCTTACGAGCAGTACTTC.

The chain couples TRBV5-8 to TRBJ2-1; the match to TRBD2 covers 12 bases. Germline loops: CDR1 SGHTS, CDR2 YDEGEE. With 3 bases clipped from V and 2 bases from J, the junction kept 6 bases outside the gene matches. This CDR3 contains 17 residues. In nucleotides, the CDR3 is TGTGCCAGCAGCTCCCTCTGGACTAGCGGGACCTACAATGAGCAGTTCTTC. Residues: CASSSLWTSGTYNEQFF.

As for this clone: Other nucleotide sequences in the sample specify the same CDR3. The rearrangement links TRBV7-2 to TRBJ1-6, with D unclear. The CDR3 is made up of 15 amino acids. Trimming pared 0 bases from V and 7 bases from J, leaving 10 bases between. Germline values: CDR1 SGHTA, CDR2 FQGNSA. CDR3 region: CASSLAGRGNSPLHF. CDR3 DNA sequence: TGTGCCAGCAGCTTAGCAGGGCGGGGAAATTCACCCCTCCACTTT.

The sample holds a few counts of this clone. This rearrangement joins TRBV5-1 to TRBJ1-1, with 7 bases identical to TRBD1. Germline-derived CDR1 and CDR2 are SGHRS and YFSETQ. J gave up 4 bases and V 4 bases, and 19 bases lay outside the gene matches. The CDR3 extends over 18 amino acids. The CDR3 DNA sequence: TGCGCCAGCAGCAAGAATCCAGCTAAACAGGGGAGGTCCACTGAAGCTTTCTTT. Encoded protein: CASSKNPAKQGRSTEAFF.

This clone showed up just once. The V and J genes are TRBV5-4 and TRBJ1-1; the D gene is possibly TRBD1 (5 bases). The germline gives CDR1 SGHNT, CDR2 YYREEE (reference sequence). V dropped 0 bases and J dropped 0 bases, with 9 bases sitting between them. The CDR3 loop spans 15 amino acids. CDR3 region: CASSLAGGMNTEAFF. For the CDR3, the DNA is TGTGCCAGCAGCTTGGCCGGGGGAATGAACACTGAAGCTTTCTTT.

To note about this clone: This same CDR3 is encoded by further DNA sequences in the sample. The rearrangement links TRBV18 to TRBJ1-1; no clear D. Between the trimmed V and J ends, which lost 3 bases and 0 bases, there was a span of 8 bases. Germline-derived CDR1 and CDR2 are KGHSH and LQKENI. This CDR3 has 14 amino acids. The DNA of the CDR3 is TGTGCCAGCTCACCCCAATCTATGAACACTGAAGCTTTCTTT. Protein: CASSPQSMNTEAFF.

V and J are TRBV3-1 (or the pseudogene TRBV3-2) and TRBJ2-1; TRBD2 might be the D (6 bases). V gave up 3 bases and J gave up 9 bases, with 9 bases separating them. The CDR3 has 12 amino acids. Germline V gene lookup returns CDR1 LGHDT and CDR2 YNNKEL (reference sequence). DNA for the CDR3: TGTGCCAGCAGCCAGACCGGGGGTGAGCAGTTCTTC. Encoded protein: CASSQTGGEQFF.

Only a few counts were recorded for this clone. For the CDR3, the DNA is TGTGCCAGCAGTTGGCAGGGGGCAAATGGCTACACCTTC. It codes for CASSWQGANGYTF. The genes are TRBV6-5 and TRBJ1-2; the match to TRBD1 covers 8 bases. The CDR3 has 13 amino acids. The ends lost 4 bases at V and 6 bases at J; junction bases unmatched: 4. The germline V gene has CDR1 MNHEY and CDR2 SVGAGI.

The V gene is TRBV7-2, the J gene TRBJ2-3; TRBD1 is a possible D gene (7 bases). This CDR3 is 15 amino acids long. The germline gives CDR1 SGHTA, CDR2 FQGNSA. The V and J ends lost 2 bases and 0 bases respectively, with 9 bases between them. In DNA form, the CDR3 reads TGTGCCAGCAGCTTACAGGGGGGCAGCACAGATACGCAGTATTTT. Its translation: CASSLQGGSTDTQYF.

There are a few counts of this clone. The CDR3 nucleotides read TGTGCCAGCAGTTCGACAGGGCCTTCTTATGGCTACACCTTC. As protein: CASSSTGPSYGYTF. The gene calls are TRBV27 and TRBJ1-2; 7 nucleotides agree with TRBD1. Germline V gene data show CDR1 as MNHEY and CDR2 as SMNVEV (reference sequence). The junction had 7 bases not matched to a gene; V was cut back by 4 bases and J by 5 bases. This CDR3 is 14 amino acids long.

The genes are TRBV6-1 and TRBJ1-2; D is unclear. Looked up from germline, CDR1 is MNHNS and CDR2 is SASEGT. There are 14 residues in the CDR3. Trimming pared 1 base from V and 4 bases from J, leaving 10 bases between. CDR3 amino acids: CASSEGPRFYGYTF. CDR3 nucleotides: TGTGCCAGCAGTGAAGGCCCCAGGTTCTATGGCTACACCTTC.

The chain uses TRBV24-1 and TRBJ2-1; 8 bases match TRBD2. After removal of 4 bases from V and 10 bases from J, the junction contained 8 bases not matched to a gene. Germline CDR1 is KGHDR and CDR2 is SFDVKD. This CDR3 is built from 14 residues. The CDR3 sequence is CATSDPGGPREQFF. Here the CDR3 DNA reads TGTGCCACCAGTGACCCGGGGGGGCCGCGGGAGCAGTTCTTC.

Here the CDR3 DNA reads TGCAGCGCTCGGACTAGCGGGAGGAACAATGAGCAGTTCTTC. Protein product: CSARTSGRNNEQFF. This rearrangement joins TRBV29-1 to TRBJ2-1, with TRBD2 identical over 14 bases. After removal of 7 bases from V and 5 bases from J, the junction contained 4 bases not matched to a gene. The germline V gene has CDR1 SQVTM and CDR2 ANQGSEA. This CDR3 spans 14 amino acids.

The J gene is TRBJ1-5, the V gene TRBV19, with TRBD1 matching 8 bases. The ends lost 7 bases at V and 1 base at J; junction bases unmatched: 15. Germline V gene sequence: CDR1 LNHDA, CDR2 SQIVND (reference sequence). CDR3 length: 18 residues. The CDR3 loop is CASTLGTGGILSNQPQHF. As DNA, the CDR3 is TGTGCCAGTACCCTCGGGACAGGCGGGATATTGAGCAATCAGCCCCAGCATTTT.

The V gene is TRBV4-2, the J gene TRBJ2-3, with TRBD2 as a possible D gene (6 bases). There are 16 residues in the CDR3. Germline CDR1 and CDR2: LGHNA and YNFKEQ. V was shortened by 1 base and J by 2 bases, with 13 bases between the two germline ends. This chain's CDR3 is CASSQGPGTSTDTQYF. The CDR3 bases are TGTGCCAGCAGCCAAGGCCCCGGGACTTCCACAGATACGCAGTATTTT.

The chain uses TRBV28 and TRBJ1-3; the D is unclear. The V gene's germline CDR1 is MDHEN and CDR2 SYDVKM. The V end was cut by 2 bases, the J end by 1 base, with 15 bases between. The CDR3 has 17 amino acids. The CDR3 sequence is CASSLVVTRLSGNTIYF. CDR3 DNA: TGTGCCAGCAGTTTAGTGGTTACACGTCTTTCTGGAAACACCATATATTTT.

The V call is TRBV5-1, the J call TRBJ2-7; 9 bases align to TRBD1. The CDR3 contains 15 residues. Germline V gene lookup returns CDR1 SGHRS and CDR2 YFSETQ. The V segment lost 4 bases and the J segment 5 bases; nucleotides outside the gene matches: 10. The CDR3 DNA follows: TGCGCCAGCAGCGTCTCCGGGACAGGGTACCACGAGCAGTACTTC. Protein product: CASSVSGTGYHEQYF.

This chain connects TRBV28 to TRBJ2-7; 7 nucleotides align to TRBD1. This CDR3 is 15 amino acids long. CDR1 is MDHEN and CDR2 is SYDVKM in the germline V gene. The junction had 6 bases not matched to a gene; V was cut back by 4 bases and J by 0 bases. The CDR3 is CASSSATGSSYEQYF. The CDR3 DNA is TGTGCCAGCAGTTCTGCGACAGGGAGCTCCTACGAGCAGTACTTC. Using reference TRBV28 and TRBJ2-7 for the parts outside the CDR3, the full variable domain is DVKVTQSSRYLVKRTGEKVFLECVQDMDHENMFWYRQDPGLGLRLIYFSYDVKMKEKGDIPEGYSVSREKKERFSLILESASTNQTSMYLCASSSATGSSYEQYFGPGTRLTVT.

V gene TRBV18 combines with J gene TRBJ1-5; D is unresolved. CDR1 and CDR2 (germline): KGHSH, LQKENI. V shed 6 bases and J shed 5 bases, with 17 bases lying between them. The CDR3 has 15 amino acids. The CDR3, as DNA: TGTGCCAGCTCGCTATACGGGAGAGGGCATCAGCCCCAGCATTTT. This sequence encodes CASSLYGRGHQPQHF. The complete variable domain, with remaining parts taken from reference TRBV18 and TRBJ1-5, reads NAGVMQNPRHLVRRRGQEARLRCSPMKGHSHVYWYRQLPEEGLKFMVYLQKENIIDESGMPKERFSAEFPKEGPSILRIQQVVRGDSAAYFCASSLYGRGHQPQHFGDGTRLSIL.

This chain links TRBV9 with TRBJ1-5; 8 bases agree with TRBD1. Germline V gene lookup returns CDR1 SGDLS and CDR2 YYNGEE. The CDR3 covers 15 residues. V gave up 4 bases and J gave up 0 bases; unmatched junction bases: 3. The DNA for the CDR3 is TGTGCCAGCAGCTCGACAGGGGATAGCAATCAGCCCCAGCATTTT. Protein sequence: CASSSTGDSNQPQHF.

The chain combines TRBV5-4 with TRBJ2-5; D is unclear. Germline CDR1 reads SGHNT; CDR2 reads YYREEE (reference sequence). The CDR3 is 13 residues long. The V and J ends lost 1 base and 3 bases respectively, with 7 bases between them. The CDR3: CASSLSSKETQYF. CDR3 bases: TGTGCCAGCAGCTTGAGCTCGAAAGAGACCCAGTACTTC. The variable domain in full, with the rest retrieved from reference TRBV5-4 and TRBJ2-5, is ETGVTQSPTHLIKTRGQQVTLRCSSQSGHNTVSWYQQALGQGPQFIFQYYREEENGRGNFPPRFSGLQFPNYSSELNVNALELDDSALYLCASSLSSKETQYFGPGTRLLVL.

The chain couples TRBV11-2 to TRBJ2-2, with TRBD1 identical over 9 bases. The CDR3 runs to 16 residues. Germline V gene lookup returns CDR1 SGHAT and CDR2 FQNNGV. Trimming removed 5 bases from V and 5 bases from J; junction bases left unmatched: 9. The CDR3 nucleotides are TGTGCCAGCAGCCAATACATGACAGGGGGGACCGGGGAGCTGTTTTTT. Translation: CASSQYMTGGTGELFF.

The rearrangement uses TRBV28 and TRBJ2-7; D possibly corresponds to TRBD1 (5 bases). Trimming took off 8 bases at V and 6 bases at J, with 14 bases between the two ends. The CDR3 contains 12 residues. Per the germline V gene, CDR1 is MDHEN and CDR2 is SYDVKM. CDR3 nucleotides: TGTGCCAGCTTCGCAGGGCCAGGCGAGCAGTACTTC. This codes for CASFAGPGEQYF.

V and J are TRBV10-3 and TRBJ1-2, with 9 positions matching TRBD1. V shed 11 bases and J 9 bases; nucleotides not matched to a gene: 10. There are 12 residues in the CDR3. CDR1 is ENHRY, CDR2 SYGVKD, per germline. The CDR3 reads CASHETGGRYTF. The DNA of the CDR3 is TGTGCCTCTCATGAGACAGGGGGTCGCTACACCTTC.

CDR3 nucleotides: TGTGCCAGCAGCTCCCGGACAGGAGGGGATGGCTACACCTTC. This translates into CASSSRTGGDGYTF. The chain links TRBV13 to TRBJ1-2, with 7 bases matching TRBD1. The germline gives CDR1 PRHDT, CDR2 FYEKMQ (reference sequence). The CDR3 has 14 residues. Trimming took 4 bases from V and 6 from J; bases not matched to a gene: 8.